This T cell receptor beta chain was observed in a study of response to subunit inactivated influenza vaccine. TCRdb itself ran the RT-PCR reads through MiXCR, one entry per CDR3 protein. The table has some 480,000 distinct CDR3 sequences, approximately 9.9% seen once. The germline CDR1 and CDR2 sequences are DFQATT and SNEGSKA (reference sequence). The V gene lost 6 bases and the J gene lost 6 bases, with 17 bases spanning the gap. The CDR3 runs to 13 residues. The receptor was isolated from a man in his fifties or sixties who received an inactivated influenza vaccine. V is TRBV20-1 and J is TRBJ1-2; maybe TRBD1 (5 bases). The sample here was PBMCs from blood, taken about 40 days after vaccination. The CDR3 nucleotides are TGCAGTGCGCTTACTGGGGACGACAATGGCTACACCTTC. Translated: CSALTGDDNGYTF.